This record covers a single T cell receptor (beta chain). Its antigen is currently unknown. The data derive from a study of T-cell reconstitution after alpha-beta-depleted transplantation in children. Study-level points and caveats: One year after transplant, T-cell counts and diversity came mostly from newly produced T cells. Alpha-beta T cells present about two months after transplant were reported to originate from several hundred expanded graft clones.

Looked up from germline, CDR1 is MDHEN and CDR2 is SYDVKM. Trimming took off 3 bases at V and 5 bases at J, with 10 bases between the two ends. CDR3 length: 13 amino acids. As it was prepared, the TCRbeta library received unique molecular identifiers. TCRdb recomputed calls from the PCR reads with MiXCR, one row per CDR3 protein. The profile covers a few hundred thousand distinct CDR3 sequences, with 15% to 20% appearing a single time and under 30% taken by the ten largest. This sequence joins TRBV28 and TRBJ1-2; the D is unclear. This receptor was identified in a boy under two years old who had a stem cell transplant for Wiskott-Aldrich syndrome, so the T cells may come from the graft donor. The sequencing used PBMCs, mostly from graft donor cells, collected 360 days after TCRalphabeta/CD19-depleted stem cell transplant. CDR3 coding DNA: TGTGCCAGCAGTTTGTTCCGAGGGTATGGCTACACCTTC. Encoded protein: CASSLFRGYGYTF.